The clone carrying this T cell receptor (beta chain) has at least ten counts. As yet, its antigen is unknown. This specimen belongs to a study of response to subunit inactivated influenza vaccine. This CDR3 region has 15 residues. After removal of 4 bases from V and 1 base from J, the junction contained 4 bases not matched to a gene. The germline V gene has CDR1 SGHRS and CDR2 YFSETQ. TCRdb reprocessed the RT-PCR reads via MiXCR and lists one record per CDR3 protein. The sample yields fewer than 700,000 distinct CDR3 sequences, roughly 13% seen once. Study-wide results and caveats: The authors suggested that few new T cells are recruited per seasonal influenza vaccination.

This sequence joins TRBV5-1 and TRBJ2-2; 7 bases are a match to TRBD1. The source of this sequence is a man between 45 and 60 years old who received an inactivated influenza vaccine. Sequences were derived from PBMCs from blood, sampled about 40 days after vaccination. The CDR3 DNA reads TGCGCCAGCAGCGGACGGACAGGGAACACCGGGGAGCTGTTTTTT. Protein: CASSGRTGNTGELFF.